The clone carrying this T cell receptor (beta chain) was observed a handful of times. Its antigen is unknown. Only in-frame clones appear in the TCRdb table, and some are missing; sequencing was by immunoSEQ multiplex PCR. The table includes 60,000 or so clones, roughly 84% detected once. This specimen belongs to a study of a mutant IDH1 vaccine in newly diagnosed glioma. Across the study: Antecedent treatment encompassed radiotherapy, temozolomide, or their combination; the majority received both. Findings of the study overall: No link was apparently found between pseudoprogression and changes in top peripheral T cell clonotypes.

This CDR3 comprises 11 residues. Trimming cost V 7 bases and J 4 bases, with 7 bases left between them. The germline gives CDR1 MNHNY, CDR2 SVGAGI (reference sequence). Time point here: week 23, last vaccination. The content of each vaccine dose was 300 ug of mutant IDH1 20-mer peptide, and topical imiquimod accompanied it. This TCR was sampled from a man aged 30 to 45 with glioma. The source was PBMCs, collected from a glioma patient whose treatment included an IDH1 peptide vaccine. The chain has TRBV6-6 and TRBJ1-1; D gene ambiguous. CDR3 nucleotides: TGTGCCAGCATAACCGCCACTGAAGCTTTCTTT. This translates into CASITATEAFF.